This TCR beta chain was identified in a study of blood T cell repertoires in COVID-19. Study context: There were acute and convalescent COVID-19 samples, and they came from the United States, Italy and Spain.

This clone was observed once. With 5 bases clipped from V and 2 bases from J, the junction kept 11 bases outside the gene matches. This CDR3 is built from 17 residues. Germline loops: CDR1 SGHTA, CDR2 FQGTGA. TCRdb keeps only in-frame clones here, not all; method: immunoSEQ multiplex PCR. The sample has approximately 170,000 clones, around 86% seen once. This TCR was sampled from a woman between 65 and 79 years old with COVID-19, enrolled during active disease. The sample consisted of peripheral blood. This chain connects TRBV7-3 to TRBJ2-3; 9 nucleotides line up with TRBD2. The CDR3 loop is CASSLRGTSLITDTQYF. CDR3 nucleotide sequence: TGTGCCAGCAGCCTACGCGGGACTAGCCTGATCACAGATACGCAGTATTTT.